Listed below are T cell receptor beta chains from one sample, sequenced in a study of identical twins. TCRdb used MiXCR to reprocess the 5' RACE reads, holding one entry per CDR3 protein. The sample has 350,000 or so distinct CDR3 sequences; roughly 9% are singletons. The sequencing input was naive T cells sorted from blood. The source is a woman in her 50s in good health. The CDR3 runs from the conserved cysteine through the conserved F or W. The D gene is left open where the match is weak. Rows give clone size only sometimes, using once, few, many, or a class for an expanded clone.

v_call	d_call	cdr3_length	j_call	clone_size	cdr3_nt	cdr3_aa
TRBV11-3	-	15	TRBJ2-1	many	TGTGCCAGCAAGCTAGGGCGAAGGTCCTCAAATGAGCAGTTCTTC	CASKLGRRSSNEQFF
TRBV29-1	-	12	TRBJ2-5	few	TGCAGCGTTGTGGAACAGCAAGAGACCCAGTACTTC	CSVVEQQETQYF
TRBV19	TRBD1	14	TRBJ2-1	-	TGTGCCAGTAGCACCCGGGACAGGGAAACTGAGCAGTTCTTC	CASSTRDRETEQFF
TRBV20-1	-	15	TRBJ2-5	-	TGCAGTGCTAGACCATTCGAAGATGGACAAGAGACCCAGTACTTC	CSARPFEDGQETQYF
TRBV2	-	13	TRBJ1-4	few	TGTGCCAGCAGGGTCGGGGGGGTCGAAAAACTGTTTTTT	CASRVGGVEKLFF
TRBV3-1	TRBD2	15	TRBJ2-7	many	TGTGCCAGCAGCCAATTAGCGGGAGGGCCCCACGAGCAGTACTTC	CASSQLAGGPHEQYF
TRBV25-1	-	14	TRBJ2-7	few	TGTGCCAGCAGGGCGGACGGAAGGGACTACGAGCAGTACTTC	CASRADGRDYEQYF
TRBV4-2	-	15	TRBJ1-2	-	TGTGCCAGCAGCCAAGTCGACAAGGAGAACTATGGCTACACCTTC	CASSQVDKENYGYTF
TRBV9	TRBD1	14	TRBJ2-1	few	TGTGCCAGCAGCGGGGACAGGGTTTACAATGAGCAGTTCTTC	CASSGDRVYNEQFF
TRBV20-1	-	13	TRBJ2-1	many	TGCAGTGCTATCCGGGACCCCCCAGATGAGCAGTTCTTC	CSAIRDPPDEQFF
TRBV7-9	-	12	TRBJ2-7	-	TGTGCCAGCAGTCCTAACTTGGTCGAGCAGTACTTC	CASSPNLVEQYF
TRBV7-2	TRBD2	14	TRBJ2-3	many	TGTGCCAGCAGCTTAGGTACTAGCGGGACAACGCAGTATTTT	CASSLGTSGTTQYF
TRBV20-1	TRBD1	14	TRBJ2-2	few	TGCAGTGCACGGACAGGCACGAACACCGGGGAGCTGTTTTTT	CSARTGTNTGELFF
TRBV20-1	-	15	TRBJ2-3	few	TGCAGTGCTAGAGATTGGGGCCGACGCACAGATACGCAGTATTTT	CSARDWGRRTDTQYF
TRBV6-1	-	14	TRBJ1-2	-	TGTGCCAGCAGCGGCGATGCAGAAAACTATGGCTACACCTTC	CASSGDAENYGYTF
TRBV12-3/TRBV12-4	-	14	TRBJ1-1	few	TGTGCCAGCAGTGCGGGACAAACGAACACTGAAGCTTTCTTT	CASSAGQTNTEAFF
TRBV12-3/TRBV12-4	-	14	TRBJ1-1	-	TGTGCCAGCAGTTTCTTAGCTCCTAAGTTGGAAGCTTTCTTT	CASSFLAPKLEAFF
TRBV4-1	TRBD2	14	TRBJ2-1	few	TGCGCCAGCAGCCAAGCTAGCGGGAGGGCCGGGCAGTTCTTC	CASSQASGRAGQFF
TRBV12-3/TRBV12-4	TRBD2	17	TRBJ2-1	-	TGTGCCAGCAGTGGGGGGGGTGGATTAGCGGGAGTAGATGAGCAGTTCTTC	CASSGGGGLAGVDEQFF
TRBV6-5	-	13	TRBJ2-7	many	TGTGCCAGCAGTTACTCAATACCCTACGAGCAGTACTTC	CASSYSIPYEQYF
TRBV12-3/TRBV12-4	-	14	TRBJ2-6	many	TGTGCCAGCAACTCCGCCCCTGGGGCCAACGTCCTGACTTTC	CASNSAPGANVLTF
TRBV5-1	TRBD1	14	TRBJ2-5	many	TGCGCCAGCAGCGGACAGGGTCCGAGGGAGACCCAGTACTTC	CASSGQGPRETQYF
TRBV5-5	-	19	TRBJ2-2	few	TGTGCCAGCAGCTTGTTGGGGAGAGGAGAGTCCGGGGCAACCGGGGAGCTGTTTTTT	CASSLLGRGESGATGELFF
TRBV5-1	-	14	TRBJ2-1	-	TGCGCCAGCAGCTTGAGGGAGCTATACAATGAGCAGTTCTTC	CASSLRELYNEQFF
TRBV13	-	14	TRBJ2-1	-	TGTGCCAGCAGCTTAATACTAGGTTACAATGAGCAGTTCTTC	CASSLILGYNEQFF
TRBV4-1	TRBD1	17	TRBJ1-1	-	TGCGCCAGCAGCCAAGTAGGGACAGGGAAGTTTAGCACTGAAGCTTTCTTT	CASSQVGTGKFSTEAFF
TRBV4-1	-	13	TRBJ1-6	-	TGCGCCAGCAGCCAGAACAGGAATTCACCCCTCCACTTT	CASSQNRNSPLHF
TRBV29-1	TRBD1	13	TRBJ2-7	few	TGCAGCGTTGAAGGACAGGGCGAATACGAGCAGTACTTC	CSVEGQGEYEQYF
TRBV24-1	-	11	TRBJ2-3	few	TGTGCCACCAGTCAGGGCAGTACGCAGTATTTT	CATSQGSTQYF
TRBV9	-	15	TRBJ2-5	many	TGTGCCAGCAGCGCTGGGGGTCGAGGGGGGGAGACCCAGTACTTC	CASSAGGRGGETQYF
TRBV20-1	-	14	TRBJ1-2	-	TGCAGTGCTAGAGTTCTGCTGGGGAACTATGGCTACACCTTC	CSARVLLGNYGYTF
TRBV3-1	TRBD1	16	TRBJ2-5	-	TGTGCCAGCAGCCAAGAGGACAGGGGGGCCCAAGAGACCCAGTACTTC	CASSQEDRGAQETQYF
TRBV6-5	TRBD2	14	TRBJ2-7	-	TGTGCCAGCAGCGCCGGGACTAGCGGTTACGAGCAGTACTTC	CASSAGTSGYEQYF
TRBV18	-	13	TRBJ1-1	-	TGTGCCAGCTCACCAAGTGAGGTCGCTGAAGCTTTCTTT	CASSPSEVAEAFF
TRBV7-6	TRBD1	11	TRBJ2-1	many	TGTGCCAGCAGCGACCGGGACAGGCAGTTCTTC	CASSDRDRQFF
TRBV24-1	-	15	TRBJ2-5	few	TGTGCCACCAGTGAGGGAGGACGGTATCAAGAGACCCAGTACTTC	CATSEGGRYQETQYF
TRBV6-5	-	13	TRBJ1-3	few	TGTGCCAGCAGCTTCGTCTCTGGAAACACCATATATTTT	CASSFVSGNTIYF
TRBV27	-	14	TRBJ1-4	many	TGTGCCAGCAGTTTGCGAGGGGGTGGTGAAAAACTGTTTTTT	CASSLRGGGEKLFF
TRBV7-8	TRBD2	21	TRBJ2-1	few	TGTGCCAGCAGCTTAGGACGGGGGGGGACTAGCGGGAGTCGGTCCTACAATGAGCAGTTCTTC	CASSLGRGGTSGSRSYNEQFF
TRBV12-3/TRBV12-4	-	14	TRBJ1-5	few	TGTGCCAGCAGTTTAAACAGGGTGGTTCAGCCCCAGCATTTT	CASSLNRVVQPQHF
TRBV10-3	-	15	TRBJ2-1	few	TGTGCCATCAGTGAGACTGGCCCAGGAGGGCGTGAGCAGTTCTTC	CAISETGPGGREQFF